These T cell receptor beta chains were read from a single sample in a study of early T cells in non-severe SARS-CoV-2 infection. TCRdb re-called the 5' RACE reads through MiXCR, storing one row per CDR3 protein. There are some 27,000 distinct CDR3 sequences in the sample; about 5.3% occur only once, and 24% lies in the top ten. The sample taken for sequencing was whole blood. The receptors were sampled from an adult who was a healthcare worker with PCR-confirmed SARS-CoV-2 infection or an uninfected control (not recorded which). The CDR3 runs from the conserved cysteine through the conserved F or W. D genes are given only for firm matches. Clone sizes are given selectively: once, few, many, or a class where the clone is expanded.

v_gene	d_gene	abundance	j_gene	CDR3aa	CDR3nt
TRBV11-2	TRBD2	NA	TRBJ2-5	CASSSLPGLYLSETQYF	TGTGCCAGCAGCTCCCTCCCGGGACTATATCTTTCAGAGACCCAGTACTTC
TRBV5-6	NA	many	TRBJ1-1	CASSPANRPAFF	TGTGCCAGCAGCCCCGCTAATCGTCCAGCTTTCTTT
TRBV25-1	TRBD2	NA	TRBJ2-1	CAAASGGQNEQFF	TGTGCCGCGGCCAGCGGGGGTCAGAATGAGCAGTTCTTC
TRBV19	NA	many	TRBJ1-2	CASSPREYGYTF	TGTGCCAGTAGTCCCCGGGAGTATGGCTACACCTTC
TRBV5-4	NA	few	TRBJ2-5	CASSMDSSLETQYF	TGTGCCAGCAGCATGGACAGTAGTTTGGAGACCCAGTACTTC
TRBV29-1	TRBD2	NA	TRBJ2-3	CSVASGGTDTQYF	TGCAGCGTTGCTAGCGGGGGCACAGATACGCAGTATTTT
TRBV20-1	TRBD1	many	TRBJ2-7	CSASSGQGFYEQYF	TGCAGTGCTAGTTCGGGACAGGGATTCTACGAGCAGTACTTC
TRBV12-3/TRBV12-4	TRBD2	many	TRBJ2-1	CASSLLAGARSEQFF	TGTGCCAGCAGTTTACTAGCGGGGGCCCGGAGTGAGCAGTTCTTC
TRBV12-3/TRBV12-4	NA	many	TRBJ1-5	CASSPHSFSNQPQHF	TGTGCCAGCAGTCCCCACAGTTTCAGCAATCAGCCCCAGCATTTT
TRBV11-3	TRBD2	many	TRBJ2-1	CASSLGGGMNEQFF	TGTGCCAGCAGCTTAGGGGGGGGAATGAATGAGCAGTTCTTC
TRBV20-1	TRBD1	many	TRBJ1-4	CSAVGQGGEKLFF	TGCAGTGCTGTCGGACAGGGAGGCGAAAAACTGTTTTTT